The source of this T cell receptor (beta chain) is a study of blood T cell repertoires in COVID-19. Overall study context: There were acute and convalescent COVID-19 samples, and they came from the United States, Italy and Spain. T cells, B-cell-depleted T cells, or PBMCs provided the cDNA or gDNA that served as material.

The protocol was immunoSEQ multiplex PCR, while the TCRdb copy is restricted to in-frame clones and leaves out a portion. Seen here are 250,000 to 300,000 clones, approximately 90% observed once, and the top ten hold about 2%. CDR1 and CDR2 (germline): LNHDA, SQIVND (reference sequence). Unmatched junction bases numbered 10, after V lost 5 bases and J lost 4 bases. The CDR3 has 15 amino acids. One Seattle source followed patients from active infection through their disease course. The TCR was taken from a woman aged 25 to 45 with COVID-19, enrolled during active disease. The sequencing sample was made of peripheral blood. The J gene is TRBJ1-1, the V gene TRBV19; 7 bases are a match to TRBD1. For the CDR3, the DNA is TGTGCCAGTAGTCCGACAGGGTGGGGAACCACTGAAGCTTTCTTT. It codes for CASSPTGWGTTEAFF.